The rows below give T cell receptor beta chains drawn from one sample of a study of T cell responses to AZD1222 COVID-19 vaccine. The table came from immunoSEQ multiplex PCR; TCRdb's copy has only in-frame clones and leaves some out. The sample records roughly 56,000 clones, roughly four fifths being singletons. The sample in question was peripheral blood, obtained 28 days after the second AZD1222 dose. The receptor source for this set is an adult who received the AZD1222 COVID-19 vaccine. Both conserved end residues are part of each CDR3. A D gene is named only where the DNA matches it firmly. Only part of the rows carry a size: once, few, many, or a class if the clone is expanded.

CDR3 protein: CATLAGLYNEQFF
CDR3 DNA: TGTGCCACCTTAGCGGGACTCTACAATGAGCAGTTCTTC
J gene: TRBJ2-1
V gene: TRBV28
D gene: TRBD2
clone size: NA

CDR3 protein: CASSPRARGNEKLFF
CDR3 DNA: TGCGCCAGCAGTCCCCGGGCCAGAGGGAATGAAAAACTGTTTTTT
J gene: TRBJ1-4
V gene: TRBV23-1
D gene: NA
clone size: NA

CDR3 protein: CASSQQGLAGPNEQFF
CDR3 DNA: TGTGCCAGCAGCCAACAAGGACTAGCCGGTCCCAATGAGCAGTTCTTC
J gene: TRBJ2-1
V gene: TRBV5-4
D gene: TRBD2
clone size: NA

CDR3 protein: CASSPISSYEQYF
CDR3 DNA: TGTGCCAGTAGCCCAATTAGCTCCTACGAGCAGTACTTC
J gene: TRBJ2-7
V gene: TRBV19
D gene: NA
clone size: NA

CDR3 protein: CARGQGNQPQHF
CDR3 DNA: TGTGCCAGGGGACAGGGGAATCAGCCCCAGCATTTT
J gene: TRBJ1-5
V gene: TRBV25-1
D gene: TRBD1
clone size: NA

CDR3 protein: CASWDRGSSGYEQYF
CDR3 DNA: TGTGCCAGTTGGGACAGGGGGTCTTCAGGCTACGAGCAGTACTTC
J gene: TRBJ2-7
V gene: TRBV6-6
D gene: TRBD1
clone size: once

CDR3 protein: CASSYGQGLGRNEQFF
CDR3 DNA: TGTGCCAGCAGCTACGGACAGGGTTTAGGACGCAATGAGCAGTTCTTC
J gene: TRBJ2-1
V gene: TRBV9
D gene: TRBD1
clone size: NA

CDR3 protein: CASRLDSSNEKLFF
CDR3 DNA: TGTGCCAGCAGATTGGACAGCTCTAATGAAAAACTGTTTTTT
J gene: TRBJ1-4
V gene: TRBV6-5
D gene: NA
clone size: NA

CDR3 protein: CASSRTGMQEQPQHF
CDR3 DNA: TGCGCCAGCAGCAGAACAGGGATGCAGGAACAGCCCCAGCATTTT
J gene: TRBJ1-5
V gene: TRBV5-1
D gene: NA
clone size: NA

CDR3 protein: CASSYLATNYEQYF
CDR3 DNA: TGTGCCAGCAGTTACCTGGCCACCAACTACGAGCAGTACTTC
J gene: TRBJ2-7
V gene: TRBV6-2/TRBV6-3
D gene: NA
clone size: NA

CDR3 protein: CASSDSGRALLSTDTQYF
CDR3 DNA: TGTGCCAGTAGCGATAGCGGGAGGGCCTTGCTTAGCACAGATACGCAGTATTTT
J gene: TRBJ2-3
V gene: TRBV19
D gene: TRBD2
clone size: once

CDR3 protein: CASSLKEADTQYF
CDR3 DNA: TGCGCCAGCAGCCTTAAGGAGGCAGATACGCAGTATTTT
J gene: TRBJ2-3
V gene: TRBV5-1
D gene: NA
clone size: NA

CDR3 protein: CASSYYGLEADNEQFF
CDR3 DNA: TGTGCCAGCAGTTATTACGGTCTAGAAGCCGACAATGAGCAGTTCTTC
J gene: TRBJ2-1
V gene: TRBV6-2/TRBV6-3
D gene: NA
clone size: NA

CDR3 protein: CASSLEGGAGYEQYF
CDR3 DNA: TGCGCCAGCAGCTTGGAGGGGGGCGCCGGGTACGAGCAGTACTTC
J gene: TRBJ2-7
V gene: TRBV5-1
D gene: NA
clone size: NA

CDR3 protein: CASSLGGRAKATQYF
CDR3 DNA: TGTGCCAGCAGCTTAGGCGGGAGGGCCAAGGCGACCCAGTACTTC
J gene: TRBJ2-5
V gene: TRBV13
D gene: TRBD2
clone size: NA

CDR3 protein: CASSISRRTNYGYTF
CDR3 DNA: TGTGCCAGTAGTATCTCCCGGCGGACAAACTATGGCTACACCTTC
J gene: TRBJ1-2
V gene: TRBV19
D gene: NA
clone size: NA

CDR3 protein: CASGLGGSPLKQYF
CDR3 DNA: TGTGCTAGTGGTTTGGGCGGGAGTCCTTTGAAGCAGTACTTC
J gene: TRBJ2-7
V gene: TRBV12-5
D gene: TRBD2
clone size: NA

CDR3 protein: CASSLGDGNQPQHF
CDR3 DNA: TGTGCCAGCAGCCTGGGCGATGGCAATCAGCCCCAGCATTTT
J gene: TRBJ1-5
V gene: TRBV3-1/TRBV3-2
D gene: NA
clone size: NA

CDR3 protein: CASSVLDYEQYF
CDR3 DNA: TGTGCCAGCAGCGTCCTGGACTACGAGCAGTACTTC
J gene: TRBJ2-7
V gene: TRBV2
D gene: NA
clone size: NA

CDR3 protein: CASSLNGGRRETQYF
CDR3 DNA: TGCGCCAGCAGCTTGAACGGGGGAAGACGGGAGACCCAGTACTTC
J gene: TRBJ2-5
V gene: TRBV5-1
D gene: NA
clone size: NA

CDR3 protein: CASSSSGSYNEQFF
CDR3 DNA: TGTGCCAGCAGTTCTAGCGGGAGCTACAATGAGCAGTTCTTC
J gene: TRBJ2-1
V gene: TRBV6-5
D gene: TRBD2
clone size: NA

CDR3 protein: CASMANTEAFF
CDR3 DNA: TGCGCCAGCATGGCGAACACTGAAGCTTTCTTT
J gene: TRBJ1-1
V gene: TRBV5-1
D gene: NA
clone size: NA

CDR3 protein: CASSYQNRGPGNTIYF
CDR3 DNA: TGTGCCAGCAGTTACCAGAACAGGGGTCCAGGAAACACCATATATTTT
J gene: TRBJ1-3
V gene: TRBV6-5
D gene: TRBD1
clone size: NA

CDR3 protein: CASSTQGDYEQYF
CDR3 DNA: TGTGCCAGTAGTACCCAGGGGGATTACGAGCAGTACTTC
J gene: TRBJ2-7
V gene: TRBV19
D gene: TRBD1
clone size: NA

CDR3 protein: CASSPQRGTGTDTQYF
CDR3 DNA: TGCGCCAGCAGCCCCCAGCGCGGGACCGGCACAGATACGCAGTATTTT
J gene: TRBJ2-3
V gene: TRBV4-1
D gene: NA
clone size: NA

CDR3 protein: CASSLTGAIGEQYF
CDR3 DNA: TGTGCCAGCAGCTTAACGGGGGCCATAGGTGAGCAGTACTTC
J gene: TRBJ2-7
V gene: TRBV7-9
D gene: NA
clone size: once

CDR3 protein: CASSLNRGIQNTEAFF
CDR3 DNA: TGTGCCAGCAGTCTCAACAGGGGTATCCAAAACACTGAAGCTTTCTTT
J gene: TRBJ1-1
V gene: TRBV28
D gene: TRBD1
clone size: NA

CDR3 protein: CASSPMTKAGGQKYNEQFF
CDR3 DNA: TGTGCCAGCAGCCCTATGACAAAAGCGGGAGGGCAGAAGTACAATGAGCAGTTCTTC
J gene: TRBJ2-1
V gene: TRBV7-8
D gene: TRBD2
clone size: NA

CDR3 protein: CAWSFGQIVYGYTF
CDR3 DNA: TGTGCCTGGAGCTTCGGGCAAATAGTCTATGGCTACACCTTC
J gene: TRBJ1-2
V gene: TRBV30
D gene: NA
clone size: NA

CDR3 protein: CASRGTDTYEQYF
CDR3 DNA: TGTGCCAGCAGGGGGACAGATACCTACGAGCAGTACTTC
J gene: TRBJ2-7
V gene: TRBV28
D gene: TRBD1
clone size: NA

CDR3 protein: CSVGSGDRTEAFF
CDR3 DNA: TGCAGCGTTGGGAGTGGGGACAGGACTGAAGCTTTCTTT
J gene: TRBJ1-1
V gene: TRBV29-1
D gene: TRBD1
clone size: NA

CDR3 protein: CASSQAGQGIYEQYF
CDR3 DNA: TGCGCCAGCAGCCAAGCCGGGCAGGGTATTTACGAGCAGTACTTC
J gene: TRBJ2-7
V gene: TRBV4-3
D gene: NA
clone size: NA

CDR3 protein: CATRTGGKNIQYF
CDR3 DNA: TGTGCCACCAGGACAGGTGGCAAAAACATTCAGTACTTC
J gene: TRBJ2-4
V gene: TRBV5-4
D gene: TRBD1
clone size: once

CDR3 protein: CASSLGDNYGYTF
CDR3 DNA: TGTGCCAGCAGCTTGGGAGATAACTATGGCTACACCTTC
J gene: TRBJ1-2
V gene: TRBV5-5
D gene: NA
clone size: NA

CDR3 protein: CASTTQGFTSPLHF
CDR3 DNA: TGTGCCAGCACCACCCAGGGATTCACTTCACCCCTCCACTTT
J gene: TRBJ1-6
V gene: TRBV27
D gene: NA
clone size: NA

CDR3 protein: CASSRMRDRTNYGYTF
CDR3 DNA: TGTGCCAGCAGCCGGATGCGGGACAGAACTAACTATGGCTACACCTTC
J gene: TRBJ1-2
V gene: TRBV7-6
D gene: TRBD1
clone size: NA

CDR3 protein: CASSPDDRGRNQPQHF
CDR3 DNA: TGTGCCAGCTCACCTGACGACAGGGGCCGCAATCAGCCCCAGCATTTT
J gene: TRBJ1-5
V gene: TRBV18
D gene: TRBD1
clone size: NA

CDR3 protein: CASSQGPSNQPQHF
CDR3 DNA: TGTGCCAGCAGTCAGGGACCCAGCAATCAGCCCCAGCATTTT
J gene: TRBJ1-5
V gene: TRBV5-6
D gene: NA
clone size: NA

CDR3 protein: CASRPREAGELFF
CDR3 DNA: TGTGCCAGCAGGCCTCGTGAGGCCGGGGAGCTGTTTTTT
J gene: TRBJ2-2
V gene: TRBV7-8
D gene: NA
clone size: NA

CDR3 protein: CASSISGPRGSGDTQYF
CDR3 DNA: TGTGCCAGTAGTATCTCCGGGCCCCGTGGGTCGGGCGATACGCAGTATTTT
J gene: TRBJ2-3
V gene: TRBV19
D gene: NA
clone size: NA

CDR3 protein: CASSVALAGGPQDTQYF
CDR3 DNA: TGTGCCAGCAGCGTAGCTTTAGCGGGAGGGCCCCAAGATACGCAGTATTTT
J gene: TRBJ2-3
V gene: TRBV9
D gene: TRBD2
clone size: NA

CDR3 protein: CASSLGLYSGANVLTF
CDR3 DNA: TGTGCCAGCAGCCTTGGTCTCTACTCTGGGGCCAACGTCCTGACTTTC
J gene: TRBJ2-6
V gene: TRBV14
D gene: NA
clone size: once